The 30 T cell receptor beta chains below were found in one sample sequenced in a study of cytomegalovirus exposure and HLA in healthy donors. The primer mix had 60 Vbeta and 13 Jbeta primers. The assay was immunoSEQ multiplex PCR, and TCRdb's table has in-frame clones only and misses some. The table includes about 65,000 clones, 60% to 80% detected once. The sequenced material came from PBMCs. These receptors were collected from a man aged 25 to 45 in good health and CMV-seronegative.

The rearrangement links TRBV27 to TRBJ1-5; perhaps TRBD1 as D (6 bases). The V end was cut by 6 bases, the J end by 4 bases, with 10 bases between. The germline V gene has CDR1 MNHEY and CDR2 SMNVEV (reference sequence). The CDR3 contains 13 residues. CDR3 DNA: TGTGCCAGCAGAGATACAGGGAATCAGCCCCAGCATTTT. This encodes CASRDTGNQPQHF.

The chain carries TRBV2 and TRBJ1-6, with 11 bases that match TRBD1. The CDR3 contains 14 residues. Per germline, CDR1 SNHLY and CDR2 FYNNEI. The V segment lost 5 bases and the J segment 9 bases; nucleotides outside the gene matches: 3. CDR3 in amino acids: CASSRGQGGSPLHF. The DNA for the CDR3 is TGTGCCAGCAGTCGGGGACAGGGGGGTTCACCCCTCCACTTT.

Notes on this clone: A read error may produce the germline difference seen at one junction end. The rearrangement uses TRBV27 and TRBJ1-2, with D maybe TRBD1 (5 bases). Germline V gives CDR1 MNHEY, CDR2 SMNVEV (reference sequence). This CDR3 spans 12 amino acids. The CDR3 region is CASGFREGGYTF. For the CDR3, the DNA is TGTGCCAGCGGTTTCAGGGAGGGCGGCTACACCTTC.

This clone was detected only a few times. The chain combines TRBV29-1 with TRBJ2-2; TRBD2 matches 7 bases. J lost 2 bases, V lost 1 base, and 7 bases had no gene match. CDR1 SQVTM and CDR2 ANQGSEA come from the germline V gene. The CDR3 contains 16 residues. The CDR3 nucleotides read TGCAGCGTTGAAGTGGGGCGGGGGAGTAACACCGGGGAGCTGTTTTTT. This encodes CSVEVGRGSNTGELFF.

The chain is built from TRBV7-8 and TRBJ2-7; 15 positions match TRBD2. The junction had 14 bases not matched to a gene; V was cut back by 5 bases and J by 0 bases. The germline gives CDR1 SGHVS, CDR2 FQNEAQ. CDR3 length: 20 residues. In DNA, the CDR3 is TGTGCCAGCAGCCAGGGAGGGGAGGGACTAGCGGGGGGCCCCTCCTACGAGCAGTACTTC. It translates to CASSQGGEGLAGGPSYEQYF.

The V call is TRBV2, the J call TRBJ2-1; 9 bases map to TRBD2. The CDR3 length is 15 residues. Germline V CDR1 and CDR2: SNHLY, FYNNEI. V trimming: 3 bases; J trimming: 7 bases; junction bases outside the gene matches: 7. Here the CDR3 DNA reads TGTGCCAGCAGTGATCCTAGCGGGGTCCGTAATGAGCAGTTCTTC. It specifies CASSDPSGVRNEQFF.

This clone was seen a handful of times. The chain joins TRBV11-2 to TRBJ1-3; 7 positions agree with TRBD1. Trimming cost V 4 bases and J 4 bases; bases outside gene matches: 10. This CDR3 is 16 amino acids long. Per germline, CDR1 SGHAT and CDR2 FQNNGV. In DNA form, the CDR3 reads TGTGCCAGCAGCTCCCAGACAGGGAGTAGGGGAAACACCATATATTTT. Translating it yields CASSSQTGSRGNTIYF.

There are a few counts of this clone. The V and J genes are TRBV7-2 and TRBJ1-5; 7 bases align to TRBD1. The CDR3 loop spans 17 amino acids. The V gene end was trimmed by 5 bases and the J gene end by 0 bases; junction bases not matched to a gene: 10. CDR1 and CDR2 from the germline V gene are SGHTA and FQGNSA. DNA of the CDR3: TGTGCCAGCAGCATTAGAGGGACAGAACTTAGCAATCAGCCCCAGCATTTT. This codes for CASSIRGTELSNQPQHF. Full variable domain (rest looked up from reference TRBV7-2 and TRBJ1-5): GAGVSQSPSNKVTEKGKDVELRCDPISGHTALYWYRQSLGQGLEFLIYFQGNSAPDKSGLPSDRFSAERTGGSVSTLTIQRTQQEDSAVYLCASSIRGTELSNQPQHFGDGTRLSIL.

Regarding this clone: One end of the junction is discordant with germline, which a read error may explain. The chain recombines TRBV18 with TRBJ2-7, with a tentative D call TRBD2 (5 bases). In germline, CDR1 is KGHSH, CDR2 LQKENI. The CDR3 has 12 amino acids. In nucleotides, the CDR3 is TGTGCCAGCTCACCCCTCCGGGGTCGGATTGATTTC. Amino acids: CASSPLRGRIDF.

CDR3 DNA: TGTGCCAGCAGTGGGCGCGGGACAGGGGTCACAGATACGCAGTATTTT. This translates into CASSGRGTGVTDTQYF. The V call is TRBV25-1, the J call TRBJ2-3; 10 bases are shared with TRBD1. The V gene end was trimmed by 4 bases and the J gene end by 2 bases; junction bases not matched to a gene: 6. CDR3 size: 16 residues. The germline gives CDR1 MGHDK, CDR2 SYGVNS.

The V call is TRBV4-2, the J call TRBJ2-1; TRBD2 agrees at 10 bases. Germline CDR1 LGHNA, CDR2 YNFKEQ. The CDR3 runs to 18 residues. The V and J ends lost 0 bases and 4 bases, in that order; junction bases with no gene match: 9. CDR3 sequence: CASSQDSSGGLLYNEQFF. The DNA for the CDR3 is TGTGCCAGCAGCCAAGATTCTAGCGGGGGCCTCCTATACAATGAGCAGTTCTTC.

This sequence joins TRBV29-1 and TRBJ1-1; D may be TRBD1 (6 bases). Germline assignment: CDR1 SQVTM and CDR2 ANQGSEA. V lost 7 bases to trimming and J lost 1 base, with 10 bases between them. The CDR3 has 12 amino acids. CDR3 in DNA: TGCAGCGAGGGACAAGAGAACACTGAAGCTTTCTTT. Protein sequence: CSEGQENTEAFF.

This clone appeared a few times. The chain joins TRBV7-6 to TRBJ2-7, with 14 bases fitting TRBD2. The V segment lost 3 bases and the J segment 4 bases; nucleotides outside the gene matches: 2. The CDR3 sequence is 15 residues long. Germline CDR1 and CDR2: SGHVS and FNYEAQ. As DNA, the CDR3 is TGTGCCAGCAGCTTGGGGACTAGCGGGGGATACGAGCAGTACTTC. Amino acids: CASSLGTSGGYEQYF.

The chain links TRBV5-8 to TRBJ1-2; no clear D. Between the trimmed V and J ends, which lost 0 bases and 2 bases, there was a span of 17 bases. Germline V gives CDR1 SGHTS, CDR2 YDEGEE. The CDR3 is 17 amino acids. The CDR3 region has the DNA TGTGCCAGCAGCTTGGCGGTTACCAGGCACCCAAACTATGGCTACACCTTC. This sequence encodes CASSLAVTRHPNYGYTF.

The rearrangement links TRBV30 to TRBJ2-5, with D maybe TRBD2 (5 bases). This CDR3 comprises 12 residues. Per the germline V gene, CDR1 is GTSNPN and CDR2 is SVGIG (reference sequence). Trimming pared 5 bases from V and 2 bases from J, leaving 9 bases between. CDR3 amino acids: CAWGLRQETQYF. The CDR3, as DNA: TGTGCCTGGGGACTGAGACAAGAGACCCAGTACTTC.

This CDR3 is CAWSVSPAGNTIYF. The CDR3 DNA is TGTGCCTGGAGTGTATCGCCGGCTGGAAACACCATATATTTT. The chain couples TRBV30 to TRBJ1-3; no clear D. V was clipped by 0 bases and J by 2 bases, with 8 bases between them. This CDR3 comprises 14 residues. Germline CDR1 reads GTSNPN; CDR2 reads SVGIG (reference sequence). Complete variable domain (other parts from reference TRBV30 and TRBJ1-3): SQTIHQWPATLVQPVGSPLSLECTVEGTSNPNLYWYRQAAGRGLQLLFYSVGIGQISSEVPQNLSASRPQDRQFILSSKKLLLSDSGFYLCAWSVSPAGNTIYFGEGSWLTVV.

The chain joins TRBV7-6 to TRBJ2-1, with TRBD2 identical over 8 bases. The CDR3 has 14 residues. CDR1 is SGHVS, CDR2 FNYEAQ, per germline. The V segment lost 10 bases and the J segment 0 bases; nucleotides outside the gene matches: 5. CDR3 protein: CATGGGSSYNEQFF. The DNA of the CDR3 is TGTGCCACCGGCGGGGGGAGCTCCTACAATGAGCAGTTCTTC.

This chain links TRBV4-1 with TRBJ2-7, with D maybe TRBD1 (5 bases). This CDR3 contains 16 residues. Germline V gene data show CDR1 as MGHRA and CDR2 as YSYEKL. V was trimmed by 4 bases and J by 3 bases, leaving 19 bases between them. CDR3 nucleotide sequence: TGCGCCAGCAGCCTGGAACTAACAAGGGGCAGCTACGAGCAGTACTTC. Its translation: CASSLELTRGSYEQYF.

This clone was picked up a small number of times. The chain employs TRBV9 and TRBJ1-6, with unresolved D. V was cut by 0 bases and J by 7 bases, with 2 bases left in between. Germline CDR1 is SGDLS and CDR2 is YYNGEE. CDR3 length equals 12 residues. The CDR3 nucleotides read TGTGCCAGCAGCGTAGCGAATTCACCCCTCCACTTT. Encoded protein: CASSVANSPLHF.

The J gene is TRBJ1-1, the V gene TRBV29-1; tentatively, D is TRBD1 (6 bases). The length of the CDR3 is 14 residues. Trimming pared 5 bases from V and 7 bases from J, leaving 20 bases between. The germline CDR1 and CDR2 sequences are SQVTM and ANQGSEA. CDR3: CSVWGRGKKVEAFF. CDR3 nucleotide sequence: TGCAGCGTTTGGGGGAGGGGGAAGAAGGTTGAAGCTTTCTTT.

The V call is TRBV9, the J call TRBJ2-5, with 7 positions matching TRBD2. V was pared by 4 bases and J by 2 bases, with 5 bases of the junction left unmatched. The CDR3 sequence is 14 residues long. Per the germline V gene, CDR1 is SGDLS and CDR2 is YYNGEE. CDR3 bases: TGTGCCAGCAGCTTGGGTAGCGGGCAAGAGACCCAGTACTTC. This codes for CASSLGSGQETQYF.

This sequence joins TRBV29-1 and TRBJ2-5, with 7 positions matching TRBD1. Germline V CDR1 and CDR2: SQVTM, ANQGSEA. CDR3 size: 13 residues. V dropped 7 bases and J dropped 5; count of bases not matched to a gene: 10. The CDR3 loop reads CSALTGTAETQYF. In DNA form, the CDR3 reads TGCAGCGCCCTAACCGGGACAGCGGAGACCCAGTACTTC.

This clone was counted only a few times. CDR3 region: CASGRQDVQETQYF. CDR3 DNA sequence: TGTGCCAGCGGAAGACAGGACGTCCAAGAGACCCAGTACTTC. V gene TRBV6-5 combines with J gene TRBJ2-5; D is possibly TRBD1 (6 bases). This CDR3 comprises 14 residues. CDR1 and CDR2 from the germline V gene are MNHEY and SVGAGI. The V end lost 8 bases, the J end lost 1 base, and 14 bases lay between the germline ends.

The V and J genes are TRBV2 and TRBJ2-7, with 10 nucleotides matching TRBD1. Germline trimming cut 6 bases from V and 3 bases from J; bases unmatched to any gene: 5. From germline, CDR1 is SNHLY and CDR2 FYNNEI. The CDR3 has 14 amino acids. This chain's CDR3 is CASSLDRGLYEQYF. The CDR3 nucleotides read TGTGCCAGCAGCCTAGACAGGGGGCTCTACGAGCAGTACTTC. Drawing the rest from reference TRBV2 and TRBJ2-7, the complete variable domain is EPEVTQTPSHQVTQMGQEVILRCVPISNHLYFYWYRQILGQKVEFLVSFYNNEISEKSEIFDDQFSVERPDGSNFTLKIRSTKLEDSAMYFCASSLDRGLYEQYFGPGTRLTVT.

This CDR3 reads CAIGDRHSYNEQFF. The DNA of the CDR3 is TGTGCCATCGGGGACAGACACTCCTACAATGAGCAGTTCTTC. This chain connects TRBV10-3 to TRBJ2-1; 7 nucleotides line up with TRBD1. The CDR3 is 14 residues long. V lost 8 bases and J lost 0; bases outside the gene matches: 4. Looked up from germline, CDR1 is ENHRY and CDR2 is SYGVKD.

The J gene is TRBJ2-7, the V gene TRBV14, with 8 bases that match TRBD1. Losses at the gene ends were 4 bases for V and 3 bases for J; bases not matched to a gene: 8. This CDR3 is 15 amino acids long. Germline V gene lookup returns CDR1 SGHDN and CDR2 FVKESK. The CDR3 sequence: CASSLDRGRIYEQYF. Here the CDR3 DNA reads TGTGCCAGCAGCCTCGACAGGGGCCGTATCTACGAGCAGTACTTC.

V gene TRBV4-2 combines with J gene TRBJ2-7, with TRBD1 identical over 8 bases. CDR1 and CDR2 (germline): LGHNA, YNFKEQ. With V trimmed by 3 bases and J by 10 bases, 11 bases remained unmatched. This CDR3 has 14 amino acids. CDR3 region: CASSHEPGQAVQYF. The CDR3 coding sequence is TGTGCCAGCAGCCACGAACCGGGACAGGCGGTTCAGTACTTC.

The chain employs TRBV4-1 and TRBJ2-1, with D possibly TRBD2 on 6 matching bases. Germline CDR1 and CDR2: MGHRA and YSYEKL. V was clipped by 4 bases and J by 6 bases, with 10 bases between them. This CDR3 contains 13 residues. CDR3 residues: CASSLRLVNEQFF. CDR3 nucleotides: TGCGCCAGCAGCCTCCGACTAGTCAATGAGCAGTTCTTC.

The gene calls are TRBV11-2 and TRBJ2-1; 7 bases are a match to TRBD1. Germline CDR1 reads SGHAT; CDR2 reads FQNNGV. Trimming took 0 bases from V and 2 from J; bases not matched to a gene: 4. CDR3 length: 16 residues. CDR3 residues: CASSLDGQGAYNEQFF. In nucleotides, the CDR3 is TGTGCCAGCAGCTTAGATGGGCAGGGGGCCTACAATGAGCAGTTCTTC.

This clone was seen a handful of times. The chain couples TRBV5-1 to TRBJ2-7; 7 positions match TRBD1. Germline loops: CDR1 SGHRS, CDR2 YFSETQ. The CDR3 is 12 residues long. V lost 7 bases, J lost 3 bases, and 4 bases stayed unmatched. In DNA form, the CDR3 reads TGCGCCAGCCGGGACAGAGACTACGAGCAGTACTTC. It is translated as CASRDRDYEQYF.